Presented here are 12 T cell receptor beta chains from one specimen sequenced in a study of T-cell reconstitution after alpha-beta-depleted transplantation in children. For TCRbeta, the library was prepared with unique molecular identifiers. TCRdb fed the PCR reads into MiXCR, producing one record per CDR3 protein. The sample shows roughly 300,000 distinct CDR3 sequences, approximately 10% of them seen only once. The sample in question was PBMCs from the stem cell graft donor, obtained from the stem cell graft. These receptors were taken from a human donor who donated a stem cell graft to a child with acute lymphoblastic leukemia.

This clonotype was recorded a few times. V is TRBV11-2 and J is TRBJ2-6, with 12 bases fitting TRBD2. Trimming cost V 2 bases and J 0 bases; bases outside gene matches: 5. This CDR3 contains 19 residues. The germline CDR1 and CDR2 sequences are SGHAT and FQNNGV. CDR3 protein: CASSLRGGLAGSGANVLTF. CDR3 coding DNA: TGTGCCAGCAGCTTACGGGGGGGACTAGCGGGCTCTGGGGCCAACGTCCTGACTTTC.

This clonotype occurred many times. At one end the junction does not follow the germline gene, possibly because of a read error. The chain joins TRBV5-1 to TRBJ2-1; TRBD2 matches 7 bases. The CDR3 loop spans 16 amino acids. The germline gives CDR1 SGHRS, CDR2 YFSETQ. The CDR3 DNA sequence: TGTGCCAGCAGCTTAGCTGGCGGGAGCTCCTACAATGAGCAGTTCTTC. As protein: CASSLAGGSSYNEQFF.

The DNA for the CDR3 is TGCGCCAGCAGCCATGCTCCAAATGCCTATAGACGAAAAGAGACCCAGTACTTC. Translation gives CASSHAPNAYRRKETQYF. This chain connects TRBV5-1 to TRBJ2-5; D uncertain. The germline CDR1 and CDR2 sequences are SGHRS and YFSETQ. V was trimmed by 4 bases and J by 3 bases, leaving 25 bases between them. The CDR3 consists of 18 residues.

The chain combines TRBV18 with TRBJ1-1, with D unresolved. There are 14 residues in the CDR3. From germline, CDR1 is KGHSH and CDR2 LQKENI. V lost 0 bases, J lost 5 bases, and 10 bases lay in between. The CDR3 loop is CASSPPSEVTEAFF. The DNA for the CDR3 is TGTGCCAGCTCACCACCATCAGAAGTTACTGAAGCTTTCTTT.

This clonotype was counted ten times or more. The CDR3: CAISESLRTDTQETQYF. The CDR3 DNA reads as TGTGCCATCAGTGAGTCTCTCCGGACCGATACGCAAGAGACCCAGTACTTC. The gene calls are TRBV10-3 and TRBJ2-5; no clear D. CDR3 length: 17 residues. Germline V gives CDR1 ENHRY, CDR2 SYGVKD. Trimming left V 0 bases short and J 2 bases short, with 16 bases between.

V and J are TRBV4-2 and TRBJ2-1; TRBD2 agrees at 12 bases. The CDR3 totals 16 residues. V lost 0 bases and J lost 8; bases outside the gene matches: 5. Germline CDR1 and CDR2: LGHNA and YNFKEQ. The CDR3 reads CASSQEETSGSDEQFF. The CDR3 DNA is TGTGCCAGCAGCCAAGAAGAGACTAGCGGGAGCGATGAGCAGTTCTTC.

Details on this clonotype: One end of the junction does not line up with germline, which may come from a read error. The V and J genes are TRBV12-3 or TRBV12-4 and TRBJ2-5; 9 bases agree with TRBD2. The length of the CDR3 is 18 residues. Here the CDR3 DNA reads TGTACCAGCAGTTTAGCAGATCGGCTAGCGGGACCCCAAGAGACCCAGTACTTC. Protein product: CTSSLADRLAGPQETQYF.

V gene TRBV7-2 combines with J gene TRBJ1-3; tentatively, D is TRBD1 (5 bases). Deletions cut 6 bases from V and 0 bases from J, with 12 bases between. The CDR3 consists of 15 residues. Germline lookup yields CDR1 SGHTA and CDR2 FQGNSA. CDR3 nucleotides: TGTGCCAGCAGTACCGGGGCCATCTCTGGAAACACCATATATTTT. It codes for CASSTGAISGNTIYF.

This clonotype was observed a handful of times. The genes are TRBV7-9 and TRBJ2-1, with 8 bases aligning to TRBD2. CDR3 length: 15 residues. Germline assignment: CDR1 SEHNR and CDR2 FQNEAQ (reference sequence). Germline trimming cut 3 bases from V and 8 bases from J; bases unmatched to any gene: 9. As DNA, the CDR3 is TGTGCCAGCAGCTTTGGAGCGGGAGCGAAGGATGAGCAGTTCTTC. It encodes CASSFGAGAKDEQFF.

V gene TRBV12-3 or TRBV12-4 combines with J gene TRBJ1-2, with TRBD1 identical over 7 bases. The CDR3 is made up of 13 amino acids. V shed 6 bases and J 6 bases; nucleotides not matched to a gene: 7. The CDR3 loop is CASRSNRGNGYTF. Here the CDR3 DNA reads TGTGCCAGCAGAAGCAACAGGGGAAATGGCTACACCTTC.

This clonotype was observed many times. The chain combines TRBV27 with TRBJ2-5; D possibly corresponds to TRBD2 (6 bases). CDR1 and CDR2 (germline): MNHEY, SMNVEV (reference sequence). The CDR3 length is 16 residues. Trimming cost V 4 bases and J 4 bases, with 19 bases left between them. The CDR3 protein is CASSSSGTWRGETQYF. Here the CDR3 DNA reads TGTGCCAGCAGTTCCTCCGGCACATGGAGGGGAGAGACCCAGTACTTC.

This clonotype was counted at least ten times. This rearrangement joins TRBV7-2 to TRBJ2-1; the D gene is possibly TRBD2 (5 bases). CDR1 and CDR2 from the germline V gene are SGHTA and FQGNSA. The CDR3 runs to 17 residues. Trimming stripped 0 bases from V and 4 bases from J, with 16 bases between. In DNA form, the CDR3 reads TGTGCCAGCAGCTTAGCGCTCGGGGAGCATATTTACAATGAGCAGTTCTTC. Encoded protein: CASSLALGEHIYNEQFF.